Listed below are T cell receptor beta chains from one sample, sequenced in a study of blood T cell repertoires in COVID-19. The repertoire was sequenced with immunoSEQ multiplex PCR; TCRdb's copy has only in-frame clones and lacks some. Of over 400,000 clones listed, about nine tenths are singletons. Input material: PBMCs or T cells enriched from blood (not recorded which). Receptor source: a woman aged 60-75 years who had recovered from COVID-19. The CDR3 runs from the conserved cysteine through the conserved F or W. The D gene is left open where the match is weak. Size is stated for part of the rows, as once, few or many counts, or as a class when the clone is expanded.

J gene: TRBJ2-5; V gene: TRBV28; D gene: NA; clone size: NA; CDR3 DNA: TGTGCCAGCAGTTTTAACCCCCGGACAGCCTCGAGGGGAGAGACCCAGTACTTC; CDR3 protein: CASSFNPRTASRGETQYF
J gene: TRBJ1-5; V gene: TRBV19; D gene: TRBD1; clone size: NA; CDR3 DNA: TGTGCCAGTAGTATGGACAGGGCAACTCAGCCCCAGCATTTT; CDR3 protein: CASSMDRATQPQHF
J gene: TRBJ1-1; V gene: TRBV7-2; D gene: NA; clone size: NA; CDR3 DNA: TGTGCCAGCAGCTTTTCGTCCGGTAACACTGAAGCTTTCTTT; CDR3 protein: CASSFSSGNTEAFF
J gene: TRBJ1-3; V gene: TRBV5-5; D gene: NA; clone size: once; CDR3 DNA: TGTGCCAGCAGCGGAAGATATTACCTACAGGGATTCTCTGGAAACACCATATATTTT; CDR3 protein: CASSGRYYLQGFSGNTIYF
J gene: TRBJ2-2; V gene: TRBV6-5; D gene: TRBD1; clone size: NA; CDR3 DNA: TGTGCCAGCAGTTCCCAGACAGGGAGAACCGGGGAGCTGTTTTTT; CDR3 protein: CASSSQTGRTGELFF
J gene: TRBJ2-3; V gene: TRBV7-9; D gene: TRBD2; clone size: NA; CDR3 DNA: TGTGCCAGCAGCCGGAATAGCGGGGGAGGGGATACGCAGTATTTT; CDR3 protein: CASSRNSGGGDTQYF
J gene: TRBJ1-1; V gene: TRBV4-1; D gene: NA; clone size: NA; CDR3 DNA: TGCGCCAGCACACTAGGGGGGAACACTGAAGCTTTCTTT; CDR3 protein: CASTLGGNTEAFF
J gene: TRBJ2-6; V gene: TRBV6-1; D gene: NA; clone size: few; CDR3 DNA: TGTGCCAGCAGTGAACAGGGCAACGTCCTGACTTTC; CDR3 protein: CASSEQGNVLTF
J gene: TRBJ2-2; V gene: TRBV5-1; D gene: NA; clone size: NA; CDR3 DNA: TGCGCCAGCAGCTCCGCCTGGGCAGGCACCGGGGAGCTGTTTTTT; CDR3 protein: CASSSAWAGTGELFF
J gene: TRBJ2-1; V gene: TRBV11-2; D gene: NA; clone size: NA; CDR3 DNA: TGTGCCAGCAGCTCACAGTGGCAGGGGAAAATCAATGAGCAGTTCTTC; CDR3 protein: CASSSQWQGKINEQFF
J gene: TRBJ2-6; V gene: TRBV27; D gene: TRBD2; clone size: NA; CDR3 DNA: TGTGCCAGCAGTCCACGGACTAGCGGGGGGGCCAACGTCCTGACTTTC; CDR3 protein: CASSPRTSGGANVLTF
J gene: TRBJ2-7; V gene: TRBV7-6; D gene: NA; clone size: few; CDR3 DNA: TGTGCCAGCAGCTTAGGGGTCGGGGGGCGCGACGAGCAGTACTTC; CDR3 protein: CASSLGVGGRDEQYF
J gene: TRBJ2-3; V gene: TRBV9; D gene: NA; clone size: NA; CDR3 DNA: TGTGCCAGCAGCCCACAGCCCGCTGCCACAGATACGCAGTATTTT; CDR3 protein: CASSPQPAATDTQYF
J gene: TRBJ2-5; V gene: TRBV5-1; D gene: TRBD1; clone size: NA; CDR3 DNA: TGCGCCAGCAGCTTGGAGGGGGCCGAGCAAGAGACCCAGTACTTC; CDR3 protein: CASSLEGAEQETQYF
J gene: TRBJ1-2; V gene: TRBV7-2; D gene: NA; clone size: few; CDR3 DNA: TGTGCCAGCAGCTTAGCGCTCGGGGGTTCCTATGGCTACACCTTC; CDR3 protein: CASSLALGGSYGYTF
J gene: TRBJ1-2; V gene: TRBV6-5; D gene: NA; clone size: NA; CDR3 DNA: TGTGCCAGCAGGCAGGAAGGAGGCTACACCTTC; CDR3 protein: CASRQEGGYTF
J gene: TRBJ1-4; V gene: TRBV5-5; D gene: NA; clone size: NA; CDR3 DNA: TGTGCCAGCAGCCCACGGGACACTGCTAATGAAAAACTGTTTTTT; CDR3 protein: CASSPRDTANEKLFF
J gene: TRBJ1-6; V gene: TRBV12-5; D gene: NA; clone size: NA; CDR3 DNA: TGTGCTAGTGGTAGGGGAATCCCTAATTCACCCCTCCACTTT; CDR3 protein: CASGRGIPNSPLHF
J gene: TRBJ1-3; V gene: TRBV11-3; D gene: NA; clone size: NA; CDR3 DNA: TGTGCCAGCAGCTTACGAGCCCTCCACTCTGGAAACACCATATATTTT; CDR3 protein: CASSLRALHSGNTIYF
J gene: TRBJ2-3; V gene: TRBV24-1; D gene: NA; clone size: NA; CDR3 DNA: TGTGCCACCAGTGACCTCCTGACAGACACAGATACGCAGTATTTT; CDR3 protein: CATSDLLTDTDTQYF
J gene: TRBJ2-7; V gene: TRBV5-8; D gene: TRBD1; clone size: NA; CDR3 DNA: TGTGCCAGCAGCAAGGGACAGGCTATCTACGGGCAGTACTTC; CDR3 protein: CASSKGQAIYGQYF
J gene: TRBJ2-2; V gene: TRBV14; D gene: NA; clone size: NA; CDR3 DNA: TGTGCCAGCAGCCATCAGTACACCGGGGAGCTGTTTTTT; CDR3 protein: CASSHQYTGELFF
J gene: TRBJ2-7; V gene: TRBV5-4; D gene: TRBD1; clone size: NA; CDR3 DNA: TGTGCCAGCAGCTCTTACCGGGACAGCTTCTCCTACGAGCAGTACTTC; CDR3 protein: CASSSYRDSFSYEQYF
J gene: TRBJ1-6; V gene: TRBV30; D gene: NA; clone size: once; CDR3 DNA: TGTGCCTGGAGTGTAGCAGGGACAAGTTCACCCCTCCACTTT; CDR3 protein: CAWSVAGTSSPLHF
J gene: TRBJ2-3; V gene: TRBV27; D gene: TRBD2; clone size: NA; CDR3 DNA: TGTGCCAGCACCAAATTCGGACTAGCGGGGGCTCTAGAAGATACGCAGTATTTT; CDR3 protein: CASTKFGLAGALEDTQYF
J gene: TRBJ2-3; V gene: TRBV5-1; D gene: NA; clone size: NA; CDR3 DNA: TGCGCCAGCAGCCTGGGGGGGACAAACACAGATACGCAGTATTTT; CDR3 protein: CASSLGGTNTDTQYF
J gene: TRBJ1-4; V gene: TRBV24-1; D gene: TRBD1; clone size: few; CDR3 DNA: TGTGCCACCAGTGATTCGGGACAGGGTGGCGAAAAACTGTTTTTT; CDR3 protein: CATSDSGQGGEKLFF
J gene: TRBJ1-6; V gene: TRBV27; D gene: NA; clone size: NA; CDR3 DNA: TGTGCCAGCAGTTTACTTGTAAATTCACCCCTCCACTTT; CDR3 protein: CASSLLVNSPLHF
J gene: TRBJ1-6; V gene: TRBV9; D gene: NA; clone size: NA; CDR3 DNA: TGTGCCAGCAGCGTAGGGGACTCAAAGCCGGGAACGTCACCCCTCCACTTT; CDR3 protein: CASSVGDSKPGTSPLHF
J gene: TRBJ1-1; V gene: TRBV5-1; D gene: NA; clone size: NA; CDR3 DNA: TGCGCCAGCCGGCTAGAACCATACAGGGTGAACACTGAAGCTTTCTTT; CDR3 protein: CASRLEPYRVNTEAFF
J gene: TRBJ2-2; V gene: TRBV10-1; D gene: NA; clone size: few; CDR3 DNA: TGCGCCAGCAGTGAGTCGAGAGGTAACGGGGAGCTGTTTTTT; CDR3 protein: CASSESRGNGELFF
J gene: TRBJ1-5; V gene: TRBV2; D gene: NA; clone size: NA; CDR3 DNA: TGTGCCAGCAGCGTCACGGAGCCCCAGCATTTT; CDR3 protein: CASSVTEPQHF
J gene: TRBJ1-2; V gene: TRBV6-5; D gene: NA; clone size: NA; CDR3 DNA: TGTGCCAGCAGTTACGATGCATATGCGCGCTACACCTTC; CDR3 protein: CASSYDAYARYTF
J gene: TRBJ1-6; V gene: TRBV11-3; D gene: TRBD1; clone size: NA; CDR3 DNA: TGTGCCAGCAGCTTACGACAGGGGGCCGATTCACCCCTCCACTTT; CDR3 protein: CASSLRQGADSPLHF
J gene: TRBJ1-1; V gene: TRBV5-8; D gene: TRBD1; clone size: NA; CDR3 DNA: TGTGCCAGCAGCTTGGTTACGGGACAGGGGGCGAGGACTGAAGCTTTCTTT; CDR3 protein: CASSLVTGQGARTEAFF
J gene: TRBJ1-3; V gene: TRBV11-3; D gene: NA; clone size: many; CDR3 DNA: TGTGCCAGCAGCCTCCGGGACAAAGGAAACACCATATATTTT; CDR3 protein: CASSLRDKGNTIYF
J gene: TRBJ1-5; V gene: TRBV19; D gene: NA; clone size: NA; CDR3 DNA: TGTGCCAGTAGTATAGCAGGGGCGAGCAATCAGCCCCAGCATTTT; CDR3 protein: CASSIAGASNQPQHF
J gene: TRBJ2-7; V gene: TRBV6-2/TRBV6-3; D gene: TRBD1; clone size: NA; CDR3 DNA: TGTGCCAGCAGTTACTTCGGACAGGGTTCCTACGAGCAGTACTTC; CDR3 protein: CASSYFGQGSYEQYF
J gene: TRBJ2-5; V gene: TRBV4-2; D gene: TRBD1; clone size: NA; CDR3 DNA: TGTGCCAGCAGCCAAAATGACAGGGTTCAAGAGACCCAGTACTTC; CDR3 protein: CASSQNDRVQETQYF
J gene: TRBJ2-5; V gene: TRBV2; D gene: NA; clone size: NA; CDR3 DNA: TGTGCCAGCAGAGACACTAGCTACCAAGAGACCCAGTACTTC; CDR3 protein: CASRDTSYQETQYF
J gene: TRBJ1-2; V gene: TRBV14; D gene: NA; clone size: NA; CDR3 DNA: TGTGCCAGCAGCGAAGTGCGGGGCGCGGGCTATGGCTACACCTTC; CDR3 protein: CASSEVRGAGYGYTF
J gene: TRBJ2-3; V gene: TRBV29-1; D gene: NA; clone size: NA; CDR3 DNA: TGCAGCGTTGGTGGGCTAGCCTCCACAGATACGCAGTATTTT; CDR3 protein: CSVGGLASTDTQYF
J gene: TRBJ1-2; V gene: TRBV9; D gene: NA; clone size: NA; CDR3 DNA: TGTGCCAGCACCGCCGGGGACACCTTTAACTATGGCTACACCTTC; CDR3 protein: CASTAGDTFNYGYTF
J gene: TRBJ2-2; V gene: TRBV5-4; D gene: TRBD1; clone size: NA; CDR3 DNA: TGTGCCAGCAGCCCGGGACAGGGCATCTCCGGGGAGCTGTTTTTT; CDR3 protein: CASSPGQGISGELFF
J gene: TRBJ1-1; V gene: TRBV3-1/TRBV3-2; D gene: NA; clone size: NA; CDR3 DNA: TGTGCCAGCAGCCGGCCCACAGGGTCCACTGAAGCTTTCTTT; CDR3 protein: CASSRPTGSTEAFF